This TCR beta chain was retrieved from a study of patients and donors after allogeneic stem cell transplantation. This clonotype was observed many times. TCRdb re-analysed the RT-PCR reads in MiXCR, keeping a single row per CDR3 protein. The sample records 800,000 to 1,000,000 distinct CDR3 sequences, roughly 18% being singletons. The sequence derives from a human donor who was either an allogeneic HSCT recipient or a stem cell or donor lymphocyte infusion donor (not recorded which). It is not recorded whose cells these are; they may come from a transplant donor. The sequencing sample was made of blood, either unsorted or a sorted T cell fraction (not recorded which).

CDR3 protein: CSASLGLAANTGELFF. The CDR3 nucleotides are TGCAGTGCTAGTCTCGGACTAGCAGCGAACACCGGGGAGCTGTTTTTT. The chain is built from TRBV20-1 and TRBJ2-2; 8 nucleotides match TRBD2. From germline, CDR1 is DFQATT and CDR2 SNEGSKA (reference sequence). The CDR3 loop spans 16 amino acids. The V and J ends lost 3 bases and 0 bases, in that order; junction bases with no gene match: 6.